One sample yielded the 26 T cell receptor beta chains listed below, sequenced in a study of cytomegalovirus exposure and HLA in healthy donors (dated by TCRdb to the late 2010s). Library preparation was by the immunoSEQ multiplex PCR assay. Held by TCRdb, this immuneACCESS table contains in-frame sequences only and omits some clones. Under half of the omission traces to an unresolved V gene where checked; the cause of the rest is unknown. For this sample there are approximately 260,000 clones; 70% to 90% appear just once. The ten top clones hold around 1% of the sample. Sequencing was carried out using PBMCs. All receptors derive from a woman younger than 30 in good health and CMV-seronegative.

The chain joins TRBV27 to TRBJ2-2; a possible D gene is TRBD2 (5 bases). V lost 1 base, J lost 5 bases, and 14 bases lay in between. The CDR3 is made up of 16 amino acids. Germline loops: CDR1 MNHEY, CDR2 SMNVEV (reference sequence). The CDR3 is CASSLLGLMTTGELFF. For the CDR3, the DNA is TGTGCCAGCAGTTTATTAGGACTGATGACGACCGGGGAGCTGTTTTTT.

The rearrangement uses TRBV5-8 and TRBJ1-1, with 7 bases fitting TRBD1. V was clipped by 2 bases and J by 2 bases; unmatched bases: 6. The CDR3 contains 15 residues. Per the germline V gene, CDR1 is SGHTS and CDR2 is YDEGEE. The CDR3: CASSLQGILNTEAFF. The CDR3 coding sequence is TGTGCCAGCAGCTTACAGGGGATACTCAACACTGAAGCTTTCTTT.

J is TRBJ2-2 and V is TRBV7-7, with D possibly matching TRBD2 (6 bases). The CDR3 is 12 amino acids. Germline-derived CDR1 and CDR2 are SSHAT and FNYEAQ (reference sequence). V lost 11 bases and J 8 bases, leaving 15 bases between the germline ends. CDR3 coding DNA: TGTGCCGTTCGGGCGGGGTTGGGGGAGCTGTTTTTT. Translation: CAVRAGLGELFF.

V usage is TRBV5-1 and J usage is TRBJ2-5, with TRBD1 identical over 11 bases. V shed 3 bases, J shed 3 bases, and the junction held 10 bases outside the gene matches. The germline gives CDR1 SGHRS, CDR2 YFSETQ. The CDR3 totals 17 residues. The CDR3 loop reads CASSSGRTGGAEETQYF. In DNA form, the CDR3 reads TGCGCCAGCAGCTCAGGACGGACAGGGGGCGCGGAAGAGACCCAGTACTTC.

The V call is TRBV19, the J call TRBJ1-5; the match to TRBD1 covers 9 bases. V was clipped by 4 bases and J by 0 bases; unmatched bases: 10. This CDR3 contains 18 residues. Per germline, CDR1 LNHDA and CDR2 SQIVND (reference sequence). The CDR3, as DNA: TGTGCCAGTAGTACACCGGGACAGGGTCTTTATAGCAATCAGCCCCAGCATTTT. Translated: CASSTPGQGLYSNQPQHF.

This chain uses TRBV19 with TRBJ1-5; no reliable D call. CDR1 and CDR2 from the germline V gene are LNHDA and SQIVND (reference sequence). V gave up 3 bases and J gave up 5 bases, with 11 bases separating them. The CDR3 contains 14 residues. The CDR3 coding sequence is TGTGCCAGTAGTATCCAGGCTAACGATCAGCCCCAGCATTTT. It translates to CASSIQANDQPQHF.

V and J are TRBV2 and TRBJ2-7; no clear D gene. V lost 4 bases, J lost 8 bases, and 9 bases lay in between. Germline V CDR1 and CDR2: SNHLY, FYNNEI. This CDR3 has 11 amino acids. CDR3: CASSVAYKQYF. CDR3 coding DNA: TGTGCCAGCAGTGTGGCTTACAAGCAGTACTTC.

The J gene is TRBJ2-7, the V gene TRBV4-3, with a possible D match to TRBD2 (6 bases). CDR1 is LGHNA and CDR2 is YSLEER in the germline V gene. The V end lost 1 base, the J end lost 3 bases, and 10 bases lay between the germline ends. The CDR3 contains 14 residues. This CDR3 is CASSQGEANYEQYF. CDR3 DNA sequence: TGCGCCAGCAGCCAAGGGGAGGCGAACTACGAGCAGTACTTC.

V is TRBV18 and J is TRBJ1-1; D unresolved. This CDR3 is 11 amino acids long. V was shortened by 7 bases and J by 8 bases, with 11 bases between the two germline ends. CDR1 and CDR2 (germline): KGHSH, LQKENI. DNA of the CDR3: TGTGCCAGCTGCTCAGGAGGGGAAGCTTTCTTT. This translates into CASCSGGEAFF.

The V call is TRBV28, the J call TRBJ1-2; 7 bases line up with TRBD1. The germline V gene has CDR1 MDHEN and CDR2 SYDVKM. The CDR3 sequence is 18 residues long. V lost 9 bases and J lost 5; bases outside the gene matches: 24. CDR3 sequence: CASLRRRGQRISRYGYTF. CDR3 sequence (DNA): TGTGCCAGTCTACGACGGCGGGGACAGAGGATAAGCCGATATGGCTACACCTTC.

The CDR3 loop is CASSAPRLNTEAFF. The CDR3 DNA reads TGTGCCAGCAGTGCCCCGAGGTTGAACACTGAAGCTTTCTTT. V is TRBV6-5 and J is TRBJ1-1; D gene ambiguous. The CDR3 consists of 14 residues. The V end lost 5 bases, the J end lost 0 bases, and 10 bases lay between the germline ends. Per germline, CDR1 MNHEY and CDR2 SVGAGI.

The rearrangement joins TRBV19 to TRBJ2-7; possible D gene TRBD2, 6 bases. Looked up from germline, CDR1 is LNHDA and CDR2 is SQIVND (reference sequence). The CDR3 has 15 residues. Trimming stripped 3 bases from V and 0 bases from J, with 12 bases between. The CDR3 coding sequence is TGTGCCAGTAGTATTGCGACGGGACTCTCCTACGAGCAGTACTTC. This sequence encodes CASSIATGLSYEQYF.

This clone was counted once. V gene TRBV6-5 combines with J gene TRBJ1-1; TRBD1 aligns across 7 bases. Germline lookup yields CDR1 MNHEY and CDR2 SVGAGI. The ends lost 6 bases at V and 0 bases at J; junction bases unmatched: 1. The CDR3 has 13 amino acids. CDR3 in amino acids: CASSRGVNTEAFF. CDR3 DNA: TGTGCCAGCAGCAGGGGGGTGAACACTGAAGCTTTCTTT.

Regarding this clone: Other DNA sequences from this sample encode an identical CDR3 as well. The V call is TRBV30, the J call TRBJ1-5; 7 bases match TRBD1. V trimming: 3 bases; J trimming: 4 bases; junction bases outside the gene matches: 3. This CDR3 spans 13 amino acids. CDR1 and CDR2 (germline): GTSNPN, SVGIG (reference sequence). In DNA form, the CDR3 reads TGTGCCTGGAGCGTACAGGGGAATCAGCCCCAGCATTTT. This sequence encodes CAWSVQGNQPQHF.

This chain links TRBV6-5 with TRBJ2-7; perhaps TRBD1 as D (6 bases). This CDR3 spans 15 amino acids. Deletions cut 7 bases from V and 2 bases from J, with 18 bases between. Germline CDR1 MNHEY, CDR2 SVGAGI. The CDR3 region is CASKEWAGVPYEQYF. The CDR3 nucleotides read TGTGCCAGCAAAGAGTGGGCAGGGGTCCCCTACGAGCAGTACTTC.

The chain employs TRBV6-1 and TRBJ1-1, with 7 bases matching TRBD1. CDR1 is MNHNS, CDR2 SASEGT, per germline. This CDR3 has 13 residues. Unmatched junction bases numbered 4, after V lost 8 bases and J lost 1 base. Here the CDR3 reads CASPRDRNTEAFF. The DNA for the CDR3 is TGTGCCAGCCCTCGGGACAGGAACACTGAAGCTTTCTTT.

The chain has TRBV9 and TRBJ2-2; TRBD1 agrees at 8 bases. The CDR3 runs to 16 residues. Looked up from germline, CDR1 is SGDLS and CDR2 is YYNGEE. Germline trimming cut 0 bases from V and 6 bases from J; bases unmatched to any gene: 7. The CDR3 nucleotides are TGTGCCAGCAGCGTAGGGCAGGGGGCCTCCCCCGGGGAGCTGTTTTTT. This gives the protein CASSVGQGASPGELFF.

This chain joins TRBV5-1 and TRBJ1-1; D possibly corresponds to TRBD1 (5 bases). This CDR3 is built from 17 residues. Germline V lookup: CDR1 SGHRS, CDR2 YFSETQ. V lost 6 bases, J lost 1 base, and 22 bases lay in between. In DNA, the CDR3 is TGCGCCAGCACCCCTGCGGGCAGGGAGGGATGGAACACTGAAGCTTTCTTT. It encodes CASTPAGREGWNTEAFF.

V and J are TRBV4-1 and TRBJ1-2; no reliable D call. Trimming removed 0 bases from V and 5 bases from J, with 13 bases in between. The CDR3 contains 15 residues. Germline V gene data show CDR1 as MGHRA and CDR2 as YSYEKL. This CDR3 reads CASSQETGVSYGYTF. Written as DNA, the CDR3 is TGCGCCAGCAGCCAAGAGACCGGGGTATCTTATGGCTACACCTTC.

The chain links TRBV6-5 to TRBJ2-2; TRBD1 might be the D (6 bases). Trimming removed 8 bases at V and 6 bases at J, with 13 bases between. The length of the CDR3 is 13 residues. The V gene's germline CDR1 is MNHEY and CDR2 SVGAGI. In DNA form, the CDR3 reads TGTGCCAGCCGAGCTACAGGGTCCGGGGAGCTGTTTTTT. Translation: CASRATGSGELFF.

The rearrangement joins TRBV7-3 to TRBJ2-3; possible D gene TRBD1, 6 bases. The germline V and J ends were trimmed by 5 bases and 4 bases, with 16 bases remaining between them. The CDR3 sequence is 15 residues long. CDR1 SGHTA and CDR2 FQGTGA come from the germline V gene. The CDR3 coding sequence is TGTGCCAGCAGCCCAGCCCAGGGGTCCGCAGATACGCAGTATTTT. Residues: CASSPAQGSADTQYF.

The chain is built from TRBV20-1 and TRBJ1-1, with D unclear. Deletions cut 3 bases from V and 2 bases from J, with 4 bases between. Germline assignment: CDR1 DFQATT and CDR2 SNEGSKA (reference sequence). The CDR3 length is 11 residues. The CDR3 region has the DNA TGCAGTGCTAGTCTCAACACTGAAGCTTTCTTT. As protein: CSASLNTEAFF.

The chain is built from TRBV29-1 and TRBJ2-7; 10 bases align to TRBD2. Germline V gene data show CDR1 as SQVTM and CDR2 as ANQGSEA. This CDR3 spans 15 amino acids. Unmatched junction bases numbered 7, after V lost 0 bases and J lost 5 bases. The DNA for the CDR3 is TGCAGCGTTGAAGATCTCCGGACTAGCGGCAACGAGCAGTACTTC. Amino acid sequence: CSVEDLRTSGNEQYF.

This clone was detected only a few times. The genes are TRBV4-2 and TRBJ2-7; 9 nucleotides align to TRBD2. Unmatched junction bases numbered 11, after V lost 3 bases and J lost 2 bases. There are 17 residues in the CDR3. The germline CDR1 and CDR2 sequences are LGHNA and YNFKEQ. The CDR3 reads CASSQGNSGSKTYEQYF. DNA of the CDR3: TGTGCCAGCAGCCAGGGTAATAGCGGGAGTAAGACCTACGAGCAGTACTTC.

This chain links TRBV7-2 with TRBJ2-7; tentative D call: TRBD2 (6 bases). The length of the CDR3 is 15 residues. Between the trimmed V and J ends, which lost 1 base and 2 bases, there was a span of 12 bases. Germline V gene sequence: CDR1 SGHTA, CDR2 FQGNSA. The CDR3 reads CASSLGSSATYEQYF. The CDR3 region has the DNA TGTGCCAGCAGCTTAGGCTCTAGCGCAACCTACGAGCAGTACTTC.

The chain recombines TRBV4-1 with TRBJ2-7, with D perhaps matching TRBD2 (5 bases). CDR3 size: 15 residues. Deletions cut 3 bases from V and 7 bases from J, with 19 bases between. Germline V gene lookup returns CDR1 MGHRA and CDR2 YSYEKL. CDR3 amino acids: CASSHYVDTPGEQYF. The CDR3 region has the DNA TGCGCCAGCAGCCATTATGTAGACACGCCGGGGGAGCAGTACTTC.